This T cell receptor (beta chain) was recorded in a study of shared clonotypes between healthy human individuals. Findings of the study overall: Incompleteness in sorted-subset sequencing, despite large depth, was shown by rarefaction. Some clonotypes were shared by all four sorted-subset donors, while others were not shared. The non-shared ones had lower generation probabilities than the shared ones.

Among the donors, all were Caucasian adults who lived in Nashville, Tennessee. The CDR3 runs 16 residues. V lost 4 bases, J lost 3 bases, and 7 bases stayed unmatched. Looked up from germline, CDR1 is SGHDN and CDR2 is FVKESK. With respect to this clone: Its antigen is unknown.

Profiled with immunoSEQ multiplex PCR; TCRdb holds only in-frame clones, not every one. The sample gives approximately 710,000 clones, about 90% of which show up once; less than 40% is in the top ten. This chain joins TRBV14 and TRBJ2-1, with TRBD2 identical over 9 bases. The specimen was memory CD8+ T cells from PBMCs. Subset given: CD45RO+ cells pooled with CCR7-negative TemRA cells. This receptor was identified in a man between 18 and 35 years old in good health. Some clones in this sample may be carry-over from other donors' samples. The CDR3 spells CASSPLAGTDYNEQFF. In DNA, the CDR3 is TGTGCCAGCAGCCCTCTAGCGGGAACCGACTACAATGAGCAGTTCTTC.